Included here is one T cell receptor beta chain sequence, with context. Antigen specificity is unknown. This CDR3 contains 14 residues. The ends lost 7 bases at V and 5 bases at J; junction bases unmatched: 4. Presence of unique molecular identifiers characterized the TCR beta cDNA libraries. Each CDR3 protein is one row after TCRdb ran MiXCR on the PCR reads. The sample lists some 890,000 distinct CDR3 sequences, roughly half occurring once. This sample is part of a study of post-analysis software for immune sequencing data. Study-level findings and limits: TRBV5-6, TRBV5-1 and TRBV20-1 were among several TRBV segments more frequent in patients than controls.

This chain connects TRBV12-3 or TRBV12-4 to TRBJ2-1; TRBD2 agrees at 11 bases. The sample consisted of blood. The receptor's source is a girl aged 10-17 years with multiple sclerosis. CDR3 DNA: TGTGCCAGCACCCTTAGCGGGAGGGACAATGAGCAGTTCTTC. Its translation is CASTLSGRDNEQFF.